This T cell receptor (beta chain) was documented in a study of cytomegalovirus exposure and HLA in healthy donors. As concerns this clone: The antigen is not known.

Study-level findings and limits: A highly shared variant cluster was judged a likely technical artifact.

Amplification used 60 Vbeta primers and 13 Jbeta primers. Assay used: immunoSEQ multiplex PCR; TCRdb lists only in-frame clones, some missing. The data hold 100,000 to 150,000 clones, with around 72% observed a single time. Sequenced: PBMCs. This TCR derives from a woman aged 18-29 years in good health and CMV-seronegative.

CDR3 protein: CASSSRGTTYEQYF. The CDR3 DNA sequence: TGTGCCAGCAGTTCCCGCGGGACTACCTACGAGCAGTACTTC. The gene calls are TRBV27 and TRBJ2-7, with TRBD2 identical over 7 bases. Germline V gives CDR1 MNHEY, CDR2 SMNVEV (reference sequence). The CDR3 is made up of 14 amino acids. V trimming: 4 bases; J trimming: 2 bases; junction bases outside the gene matches: 5.